This entry is about one T cell receptor beta chain. The sample is drawn from a study of post-analysis software for immune sequencing data. TCR beta libraries were prepared from cDNA with unique molecular identifiers. Each CDR3 protein gets one entry after TCRdb re-called the PCR reads with MiXCR. The table includes roughly 800,000 distinct CDR3 sequences, around 27% detected once. Sequences were obtained from blood. This TCR was sampled from a girl between 5 and 17 years old with multiple sclerosis.

The CDR3 DNA sequence: TGTGCCATCAGTGAGAAGAACAGGTCGCCCTACGAGCAGTACTTC. The encoded protein is CAISEKNRSPYEQYF. The chain joins TRBV10-3 to TRBJ2-7, with TRBD1 as a possible D gene (5 bases). CDR3 length: 15 residues. The V gene's germline CDR1 is ENHRY and CDR2 SYGVKD. V was clipped by 2 bases and J by 2 bases, with 13 bases between them.